This paragraph reports one T cell receptor (beta chain). This clonotype was picked up many times. The specificity of this receptor is unknown. The input lacks base qualities; no much larger clone sits a single base away. The sample is drawn from a study of T cell repertoires in cytomegalovirus infection (dated by TCRdb to the late 2010s). Turning to the overall study: Donor HLA type was relevant to the analysis, because carriage of CMV infection together with the matching HLA type was indicated by public TCR beta signatures.

TCRdb shows the sequencer as Illumina HiSeq 1500. TCRdb itself trimmed the public reads at Q25 with fastp, ran MiXCR and retained productive beta chains. Rows with a matching CDR3 protein are joined into one entry that keeps the most common DNA and genes. The sample table lists 65,000 to 95,000 distinct CDR3 sequences, less than 4.5% of them with a count of one. Jointly, the top ten make up around 4.9% of the sample. Paper-wide results and their limitations: The ex vivo response was dominated by HLA-C-restricted CMV-specific TCR beta clonotypes, which also provided the single most frequent clonotype in two of eight donors. Carriers of CMV infection plus the relevant HLA type were discriminated by the cumulative frequency of public TCR beta family members in the study cohort and in an independent approximately 360-donor cohort.

The sequenced sample was PBMCs. The TCR sequence derives from a human donor in good health (CMV status not recorded). Some clones in this sample may be carry-over from other donors' samples.

The CDR3 protein: CATRAQGANYGYTF. The sequenced DNA: TGTGCCACGAGGGCACAGGGGGCTAACTATGGCTACACCTTC. Rearrangement joined TRBV2 to TRBJ1-2, and 8 junctional nucleotides match TRBD1. Trimmed from V: 10 bases; trimmed from J: 0 bases; junction bases lacking a gene match: 7. The CDR3 goes from the cysteine to the phenylalanine over 14 residues. The entry retains the CDR3 DNA only, 42 bases that are in frame from base 1. The germline V gene sets CDR1 to SNHLY and CDR2 to FYNNEI.